This T cell receptor beta chain was recorded in a study of post-analysis software for immune sequencing data. The study, taken as a whole, reports: Multiple sclerosis was associated with a significant reduction in normalized Chao1 diversity relative to controls. Higher frequency in patients than in controls was seen for roughly five TRBV segments, with TRBV5-6, TRBV5-1 and TRBV20-1 among them. Strong co-clustering by F measure was seen for same-batch samples.

Germline lookup yields CDR1 SQVTM and CDR2 ANQGSEA. The V end was cut by 6 bases, the J end by 6 bases, with 18 bases between. The CDR3 is made up of 13 amino acids. Each TCR beta cDNA library carried unique molecular identifiers. The T cell input of about 0.9 to 11 million gave around 450,000 cDNA molecules. TCRdb redid the calling of the PCR reads with MiXCR, one entry per CDR3 protein. Of 150,000 to 200,000 distinct CDR3 sequences listed, approximately 35% are singletons. This clonotype was detected ten times or more. Its specificity is not known. The V gene is TRBV29-1, the J gene TRBJ2-7; D not resolved. The TCR comes from a girl aged 5-17 years with multiple sclerosis. The starting material was blood, obtained after autologous hematopoietic stem cell transplantation. DNA of the CDR3: TGCAGCGTCCGGACCGGGCCAATCTCCGAGCAGTACTTC. Its protein product is CSVRTGPISEQYF.